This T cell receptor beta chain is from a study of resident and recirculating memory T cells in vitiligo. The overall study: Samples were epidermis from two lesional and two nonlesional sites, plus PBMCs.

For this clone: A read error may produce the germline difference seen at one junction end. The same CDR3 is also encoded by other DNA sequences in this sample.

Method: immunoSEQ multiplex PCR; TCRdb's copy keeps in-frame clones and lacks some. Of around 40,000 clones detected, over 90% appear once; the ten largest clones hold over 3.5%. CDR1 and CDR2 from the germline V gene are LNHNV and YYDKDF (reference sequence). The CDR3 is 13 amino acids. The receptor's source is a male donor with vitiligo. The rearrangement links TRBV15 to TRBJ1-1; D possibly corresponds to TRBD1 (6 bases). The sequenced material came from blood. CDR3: CATSRDETGEAFF. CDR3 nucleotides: TGTGCCACCAGCAGAGATGAGACAGGAGAAGCTTTTTTT.